Listed below are T cell receptor beta chains from one sample, sequenced in a study of T cell responses to AZD1222 COVID-19 vaccine. The table came from immunoSEQ multiplex PCR; TCRdb's copy has only in-frame clones and leaves some out. The sample carries some 140,000 clones, roughly 90% recorded once. This material consisted of peripheral blood, taken on day 0 of AZD1222 vaccination. These TCRs come from an adult in good health. The conserved cysteine and the conserved F or W are not part of the CDR3 here. The D gene is left open where the match is weak.

>NA|TRBJ2-1|TRBV30
AWSVRRVSGNEQF
>NA|TRBJ1-5|TRBV28
AIQRPNRGQPQH
>TRBD1|TRBJ1-3|TRBV18
ASSPTGQGAGNTIY
>TRBD1|TRBJ1-5|TRBV10-2
ASRATGGDEPQH
>NA|TRBJ1-2|TRBV6-5
ASSYGGMDGYT
>TRBD1|TRBJ1-5|TRBV4-1
ASSQDGTGARMTQH
>NA|TRBJ1-5|TRBV15
ATQQKSNQPQH
>NA|TRBJ1-5|TRBV25-1
ASSRGQVNQPQH
>TRBD1|TRBJ2-7|TRBV6-5
ASSYDRGLSYEQY
>NA|TRBJ1-2|TRBV6-5
ASGGTGGYT
>NA|TRBJ1-5|TRBV5-1
ASSLDRGNQPQH
>NA|TRBJ2-1|TRBV9
ASSVEASDYSSYNEQF
>NA|TRBJ2-1|TRBV29-1
SVGLRYNEQF
>NA|TRBJ2-5|TRBV19
ASSPPRETQY
>NA|TRBJ2-1|TRBV6-2/TRBV6-3
ASSPGDNEQF
>NA|TRBJ2-7|TRBV27
ASRKTRGYEQY
>NA|TRBJ1-4|TRBV18
ASTKDLNEKLF
>TRBD1|TRBJ1-2|TRBV5-6
ASSSDREQPNYGYT
>NA|TRBJ1-1|TRBV6-6
ASSRGAPTEMNTEAF
>NA|TRBJ2-7|TRBV19
ASSIVTDFGYEQY
>NA|TRBJ1-1|TRBV9
ASSPRRDTEAF
>TRBD1|TRBJ2-7|TRBV27
ASSMGQGARYEQY
>TRBD2|TRBJ2-2|TRBV5-1
ASSPSAGGANTGELF
>TRBD1|TRBJ2-1|TRBV10-2
ASQRGGTGNSKYNEQF
>TRBD2|TRBJ2-7|TRBV28
AVEPRDYSYEQY
>NA|TRBJ1-6|TRBV6-2/TRBV6-3
ASSYSSSDWSSYNSPLH
>NA|TRBJ1-5|TRBV11-2
ASSLEAAGDQPQH
>NA|TRBJ1-4|TRBV5-1
ASSTPGMGEKLF
>NA|TRBJ1-1|TRBV7-9
ASSLESRVTEAF
>TRBD1|TRBJ1-6|TRBV27
ASSWDRNNSPLH
>TRBD2|TRBJ2-1|TRBV2
ASSELAGEGNEQF
>NA|TRBJ1-2|TRBV30
AWSVGTPYGYT
>TRBD1|TRBJ2-3|TRBV7-9
ASSLSNYLWGQGNNTQY
>NA|TRBJ2-1|TRBV19
ASRRLASSYNEQF
>NA|TRBJ2-2|TRBV28
ASRGVGELF
>NA|TRBJ2-4|TRBV19
ASSSRDTERNIQY
>NA|TRBJ1-4|TRBV7-9
ASRIDRETATNEKLF
>NA|TRBJ2-1|TRBV7-9
ASSLPGTSYNEQF
>TRBD1|TRBJ1-4|TRBV19
ASSTDRMPTNEKLF
>TRBD1|TRBJ1-6|TRBV10-3
AIRDGQGHSPLH
>TRBD1|TRBJ2-7|TRBV18
ATAVGTASYEQY
>NA|TRBJ2-7|TRBV7-2
ASSIHSYEQY
>NA|TRBJ1-2|TRBV27
ASSLFPGTNYGYT
>NA|TRBJ2-3|TRBV19
ASSFFFGPSTDTQY
>TRBD2|TRBJ2-7|TRBV4-2
ASSPGTSGTEQY
>TRBD1|TRBJ1-4|TRBV10-3
AIRDRDNEKLF
>NA|TRBJ2-2|TRBV24-1
ATRETGNTGELF
>NA|TRBJ2-7|TRBV3-1/TRBV3-2
ASSQVYYEQY
>TRBD2|TRBJ2-7|TRBV7-2
ASSLPRTSFSYEQY
>NA|TRBJ1-6|TRBV27
ASSFRGVYNSPLH
>NA|TRBJ1-4|TRBV5-1
ASSSDSATNEKLF
>TRBD2|TRBJ2-1|TRBV29-1
SVGTSGSWNEQF
>NA|TRBJ1-1|TRBV29-1
SVFTVPNTEAF
>TRBD2|TRBJ2-7|TRBV9
ASSVSSGSYEQY